The clone carrying this TCR beta chain has just one count. Antigen: not known. The sample originates from a study of OX40 agonist ivuxolimab in advanced cancers. Overall study findings and caveats: Researchers did not determine the expanded peripheral T cells' antigen specificity.

Germline CDR1 and CDR2: SEHNR and FQNEAQ (reference sequence). The CDR3 runs 14 residues. V lost 8 bases, J lost 2 bases, and 15 bases lay in between. Generated by immunoSEQ multiplex PCR, the TCRdb table keeps only in-frame clones and is missing some. The table includes some 80,000 clones, roughly nine tenths detected once. The sequences come from CD4+ or CD8+ T cells sorted from blood, collected in a trial of the OX40 agonist ivuxolimab. The chain employs TRBV7-9 and TRBJ1-2; D is uncertain. This receptor was identified in an adult with an advanced solid tumor such as melanoma, head and neck, liver or kidney cancer. The DNA of the CDR3 is TGTGCCAGCCACATCGAGAGCAGAAACTATGGCTACACCTTC. Its translation: CASHIESRNYGYTF.